The 17 T cell receptor beta chains below all came from one sample that was sequenced in a study of blood T cell repertoires in COVID-19. Sequencing used immunoSEQ multiplex PCR; TCRdb keeps in-frame clones, though not all of them. This sample has some 270,000 clones, with approximately 84% found just once. Specimen: PBMCs or T cells enriched from blood (not recorded which). The receptors shown here come from a woman aged 50 to 60 who had been exposed to COVID-19.

The chain is built from TRBV15 and TRBJ1-2, with 7 bases fitting TRBD1. The germline V gene encodes CDR1 LNHNV and CDR2 YYDKDF (reference sequence). The CDR3 covers 13 residues. V shed 3 bases, J shed 8 bases, and the junction held 6 bases outside the gene matches. The CDR3 region has the DNA TGTGCCACCAGCAGGACAGGGTTTGGAGGCTACACCTTC. This translates into CATSRTGFGGYTF.

The chain combines TRBV2 with TRBJ1-2; a possible D gene is TRBD1 (5 bases). From germline, CDR1 is SNHLY and CDR2 FYNNEI. This CDR3 contains 12 residues. Trimming pared 6 bases from V and 8 bases from J, leaving 13 bases between. CDR3 sequence (DNA): TGTGCCAGCAGCCTCAGGGAGGGCGGCTACACCTTC. Translation gives CASSLREGGYTF.

This clone was observed once. This sequence joins TRBV23-1 and TRBJ1-5, with TRBD1 as a possible D gene (5 bases). TRBV23-1 is reported as an ORF; its role is uncertain. The CDR3 is 21 residues long. V lost 5 bases and J 1 base, leaving 30 bases between the germline ends. The DNA for the CDR3 is TGCGCCAGCAGTGAGGCAGGGAGGTTGTCATGGTGTAGCTCAAGCAATCAGCCCCAGCATTTT. Translating gives CASSEAGRLSWCSSSNQPQHF.

In its sample, this clone was seen once. This rearrangement joins TRBV2 to TRBJ1-1; D not certain. The CDR3 sequence is 15 residues long. Trimming took off 2 bases at V and 5 bases at J, with 15 bases between the two ends. The germline CDR1 and CDR2 sequences are SNHLY and FYNNEI. Written as DNA, the CDR3 is TGTGCCAGCAGTGAAAATGGGCTCCCGGGGACTGAAGCTTTCTTT. Its translation is CASSENGLPGTEAFF.

The chain joins TRBV24-1 to TRBJ1-5; weak D call: TRBD1 (6 bases). This CDR3 contains 17 residues. V dropped 7 bases and J dropped 7 bases, with 25 bases sitting between them. Per germline, CDR1 KGHDR and CDR2 SFDVKD. The CDR3 protein is CATRWGGLQGTRQPQHF. The CDR3 bases are TGTGCCACCAGATGGGGGGGCTTACAGGGAACAAGGCAGCCCCAGCATTTT.

The V gene is TRBV19, the J gene TRBJ2-6, with a tentative D call TRBD1 (6 bases). This CDR3 has 18 amino acids. Trimming cost V 3 bases and J 1 base, with 16 bases left between them. Germline CDR1 and CDR2: LNHDA and SQIVND (reference sequence). The CDR3 is CASSIPTGYQSGANVLTF. The DNA for the CDR3 is TGTGCCAGTAGTATTCCCACAGGGTATCAATCTGGGGCCAACGTCCTGACTTTC.

This clone was observed once. The chain combines TRBV12-5 with TRBJ1-1; D gene ambiguous. The CDR3 covers 11 residues. Germline V CDR1 and CDR2: LGHNT, FRNRAP. V was clipped by 7 bases and J by 3 bases, with 6 bases between them. As DNA, the CDR3 is TGTGCTAGTGAGAGGGACACTGAAGCTTTCTTT. Translated, it gives CASERDTEAFF. The full variable domain, completed using reference TRBV12-5 and TRBJ1-1, is DARVTQTPRHKVTEMGQEVTMRCQPILGHNTVFWYRQTMMQGLELLAYFRNRAPLDDSGMPKDRFSAEMPDATLATLKIQPSEPRDSAVYFCASERDTEAFFGQGTRLTVV.

This chain connects TRBV11-2 to TRBJ1-2, with D hard to call. This CDR3 has 13 residues. V gave up 3 bases and J gave up 3 bases, with 8 bases separating them. Germline assignment: CDR1 SGHAT and CDR2 FQNNGV. DNA for the CDR3: TGTGCCAGCAGCTTGAGAGGATACTATGGCTACACCTTC. This encodes CASSLRGYYGYTF.

This clone was detected once. The chain has TRBV9 and TRBJ2-2; 10 bases line up with TRBD2. The germline V gene has CDR1 SGDLS and CDR2 YYNGEE. The junction had 5 bases not matched to a gene; V was cut back by 1 base and J by 2 bases. The CDR3 loop spans 17 amino acids. CDR3 in DNA: TGTGCCAGCAGCGTAAAAGCGGGGGGGCCCAACACCGGGGAGCTGTTTTTT. It specifies CASSVKAGGPNTGELFF.

This clone was seen more than once but under ten times. This CDR3 reads CSVEGLPGGENIQYF. DNA for the CDR3: TGCAGCGTTGAAGGCCTCCCCGGCGGCGAAAACATTCAGTACTTC. The gene calls are TRBV29-1 and TRBJ2-4, with D unresolved. Looked up from germline, CDR1 is SQVTM and CDR2 is ANQGSEA. Trimming took 1 base from V and 5 from J, leaving 15 bases between them. The CDR3 is 15 amino acids.

This clone occurred many times. The chain uses TRBV2 and TRBJ1-1; 9 positions agree with TRBD1. The germline V gene encodes CDR1 SNHLY and CDR2 FYNNEI. J gave up 5 bases and V 8 bases, and 6 bases lay outside the gene matches. The CDR3 covers 13 residues. The chain's CDR3 is CASGGQGGTEAFF. CDR3 in DNA: TGTGCCAGCGGGGGACAGGGCGGGACTGAAGCTTTCTTT. The whole variable domain, filled in from reference TRBV2 and TRBJ1-1, reads EPEVTQTPSHQVTQMGQEVILRCVPISNHLYFYWYRQILGQKVEFLVSFYNNEISEKSEIFDDQFSVERPDGSNFTLKIRSTKLEDSAMYFCASGGQGGTEAFFGQGTRLTVV.

This chain uses TRBV15 with TRBJ2-5, with TRBD2 as a possible D gene (6 bases). The CDR3 consists of 17 residues. V was pared by 2 bases and J by 4 bases, with 20 bases between. CDR1 and CDR2 from the germline V gene are LNHNV and YYDKDF (reference sequence). CDR3 sequence (DNA): TGTGCCACCAGCAGACCTACCCGGGCAATGGGGGGAGAGACCCAGTACTTC. Encoded protein: CATSRPTRAMGGETQYF.

This chain joins TRBV19 and TRBJ2-6; a possible D gene is TRBD2 (6 bases). Germline loops: CDR1 LNHDA, CDR2 SQIVND (reference sequence). The CDR3 consists of 14 residues. Trimming took 7 bases from V and 1 from J, leaving 8 bases between them. CDR3 in amino acids: CASTGGSGANVLTF. DNA of the CDR3: TGTGCCAGTACCGGAGGGTCTGGGGCCAACGTCCTGACTTTC.

A remark on this clone: Distinct nucleotide sequences in the sample also encode this CDR3. The V call is TRBV19, the J call TRBJ1-5; the D gene is possibly TRBD1 (6 bases). Between the trimmed V and J ends, which lost 4 bases and 0 bases, there was a span of 7 bases. CDR3 size: 14 residues. The germline V gene has CDR1 LNHDA and CDR2 SQIVND (reference sequence). CDR3 coding DNA: TGTGCCAGTAGTACGACAGGTAGCAATCAGCCCCAGCATTTT. It yields the protein CASSTTGSNQPQHF.

The rearrangement links TRBV7-2 to TRBJ2-3, with no clear D. Trimming removed 1 base from V and 5 bases from J, with 7 bases in between. Germline CDR1 reads SGHTA; CDR2 reads FQGNSA. This CDR3 has 13 amino acids. CDR3 in DNA: TGTGCCAGCAGCTTAGTTCCCGGAGATACGCAGTATTTT. Residues: CASSLVPGDTQYF.

This clone was recorded only once. The V and J genes are TRBV19 and TRBJ2-7; the D gene is possibly TRBD1 (5 bases). Germline V gives CDR1 LNHDA, CDR2 SQIVND (reference sequence). This CDR3 is 13 amino acids long. V was cut by 8 bases and J by 7 bases, with 18 bases left in between. CDR3 region: CASQPQGTWEQYF. CDR3 coding DNA: TGTGCCAGTCAGCCTCAGGGAACGTGGGAGCAGTACTTC.

This chain links TRBV7-8 with TRBJ2-3, with 7 bases aligning to TRBD1. The V gene's germline CDR1 is SGHVS and CDR2 FQNEAQ. CDR3 length equals 16 residues. The V and J ends lost 0 bases and 2 bases, in that order; junction bases with no gene match: 5. CDR3 nucleotide sequence: TGTGCCAGCAGCTTAGCATACAGGGGTTCCACAGATACGCAGTATTTT. Translation: CASSLAYRGSTDTQYF.